The 7 T cell receptor beta chains reported below all come from one sample, sequenced in a study of T cells in Graves' hyperthyroidism and ophthalmopathy. RNA transcripts served as the template for amplifying TCR beta CDR3 regions. A first-round RT-PCR of the TCR CDR3 used the HTBI primer set. A single record per CDR3 protein comes from TCRdb applying MiXCR to the multiplex PCR reads. The sample carries approximately 720,000 distinct CDR3 sequences, around 20% recorded once. The sample taken for sequencing was blood. Source of these receptors: a woman between 45 and 60 years old with Graves' hyperthyroidism that later progressed to Graves' ophthalmopathy.

V and J are TRBV15 and TRBJ2-4; 8 positions agree with TRBD2. The CDR3 is 22 amino acids. V trimming: 0 bases; J trimming: 2 bases; junction bases outside the gene matches: 21. The germline V gene encodes CDR1 LNHNV and CDR2 YYDKDF (reference sequence). The CDR3 is CATSRDGLYYFRGGASKNIQYF. The CDR3 DNA reads TGTGCCACCAGCAGAGATGGATTGTATTATTTTCGGGGGGGCGCTTCCAAAAACATTCAGTACTTC. Variable domain in full (rest from reference TRBV15 and TRBJ2-4): DAMVIQNPRYQVTQFGKPVTLSCSQTLNHNVMYWYQQKSSQAPKLLFHYYDKDFNNEADTPDNFQSRRPNTSFCFLDIRSPGLGDTAMYLCATSRDGLYYFRGGASKNIQYFGAGTRLSVL.

The chain recombines TRBV6-1 with TRBJ1-6, with D hard to call. Deletions cut 1 base from V and 5 bases from J, with 9 bases between. This CDR3 contains 15 residues. CDR1 and CDR2 from the germline V gene are MNHNS and SASEGT. The CDR3 reads CASSEGAAHNSPLHF. CDR3 coding DNA: TGTGCCAGCAGTGAAGGGGCAGCCCATAATTCACCCCTCCACTTT.

This clonotype was detected ten times or more. The chain combines TRBV20-1 with TRBJ1-2, with D possibly being TRBD1 (5 bases). Germline V CDR1 and CDR2: DFQATT, SNEGSKA (reference sequence). The CDR3 length is 14 residues. Trimming shortened V by 2 bases and J by 2 bases, and 12 bases separated the two germline ends. The CDR3 coding sequence is TGCAGTGCTAGATACCAGGCAGGGAACTATGGCTACACCTTC. Protein: CSARYQAGNYGYTF.

The table lists this clonotype with a few counts. The rearrangement uses TRBV10-3 and TRBJ1-1; tentative D call: TRBD1 (6 bases). This CDR3 is built from 13 residues. V lost 7 bases, J lost 6 bases, and 15 bases lay in between. Germline-derived CDR1 and CDR2 are ENHRY and SYGVKD. CDR3 nucleotides: TGTGCCATCATACGGGGGCAAGGGTCTGAAGCTTTCTTT. Translating it yields CAIIRGQGSEAFF.

This clonotype was detected many times. The V gene is TRBV20-1, the J gene TRBJ2-1, with 12 nucleotides matching TRBD2. The length of the CDR3 is 17 residues. V shed 6 bases, J shed 5 bases, and the junction held 14 bases outside the gene matches. Germline V gene sequence: CDR1 DFQATT, CDR2 SNEGSKA (reference sequence). CDR3 region: CSAEGASGGAFDNEQFF. The CDR3 DNA sequence: TGCAGTGCAGAGGGGGCTAGCGGGGGGGCGTTTGACAATGAGCAGTTCTTC.

The chain's CDR3 is CASSLESGYQQFF. CDR3 DNA sequence: TGTGCCAGCAGCTTAGAATCGGGGTACCAGCAGTTCTTC. This chain links TRBV7-9 with TRBJ2-1, with D maybe TRBD2 (5 bases). CDR1 and CDR2 (germline): SEHNR, FQNEAQ (reference sequence). V lost 1 base to trimming and J lost 11 bases, with 12 bases between them. This CDR3 region has 13 residues.

This clonotype turned up a few times. V is TRBV7-9 and J is TRBJ2-6, with D perhaps being TRBD1 or TRBD2 (6 bases each). V lost 1 base and J 4 bases, leaving 11 bases between the germline ends. Germline CDR1 and CDR2: SEHNR and FQNEAQ (reference sequence). The CDR3 spans 16 residues. Here the CDR3 reads CASSLVRGLGANVLTF. The CDR3 nucleotides are TGTGCCAGCAGCTTAGTTCGGGGGCTCGGGGCCAACGTCCTGACTTTC.